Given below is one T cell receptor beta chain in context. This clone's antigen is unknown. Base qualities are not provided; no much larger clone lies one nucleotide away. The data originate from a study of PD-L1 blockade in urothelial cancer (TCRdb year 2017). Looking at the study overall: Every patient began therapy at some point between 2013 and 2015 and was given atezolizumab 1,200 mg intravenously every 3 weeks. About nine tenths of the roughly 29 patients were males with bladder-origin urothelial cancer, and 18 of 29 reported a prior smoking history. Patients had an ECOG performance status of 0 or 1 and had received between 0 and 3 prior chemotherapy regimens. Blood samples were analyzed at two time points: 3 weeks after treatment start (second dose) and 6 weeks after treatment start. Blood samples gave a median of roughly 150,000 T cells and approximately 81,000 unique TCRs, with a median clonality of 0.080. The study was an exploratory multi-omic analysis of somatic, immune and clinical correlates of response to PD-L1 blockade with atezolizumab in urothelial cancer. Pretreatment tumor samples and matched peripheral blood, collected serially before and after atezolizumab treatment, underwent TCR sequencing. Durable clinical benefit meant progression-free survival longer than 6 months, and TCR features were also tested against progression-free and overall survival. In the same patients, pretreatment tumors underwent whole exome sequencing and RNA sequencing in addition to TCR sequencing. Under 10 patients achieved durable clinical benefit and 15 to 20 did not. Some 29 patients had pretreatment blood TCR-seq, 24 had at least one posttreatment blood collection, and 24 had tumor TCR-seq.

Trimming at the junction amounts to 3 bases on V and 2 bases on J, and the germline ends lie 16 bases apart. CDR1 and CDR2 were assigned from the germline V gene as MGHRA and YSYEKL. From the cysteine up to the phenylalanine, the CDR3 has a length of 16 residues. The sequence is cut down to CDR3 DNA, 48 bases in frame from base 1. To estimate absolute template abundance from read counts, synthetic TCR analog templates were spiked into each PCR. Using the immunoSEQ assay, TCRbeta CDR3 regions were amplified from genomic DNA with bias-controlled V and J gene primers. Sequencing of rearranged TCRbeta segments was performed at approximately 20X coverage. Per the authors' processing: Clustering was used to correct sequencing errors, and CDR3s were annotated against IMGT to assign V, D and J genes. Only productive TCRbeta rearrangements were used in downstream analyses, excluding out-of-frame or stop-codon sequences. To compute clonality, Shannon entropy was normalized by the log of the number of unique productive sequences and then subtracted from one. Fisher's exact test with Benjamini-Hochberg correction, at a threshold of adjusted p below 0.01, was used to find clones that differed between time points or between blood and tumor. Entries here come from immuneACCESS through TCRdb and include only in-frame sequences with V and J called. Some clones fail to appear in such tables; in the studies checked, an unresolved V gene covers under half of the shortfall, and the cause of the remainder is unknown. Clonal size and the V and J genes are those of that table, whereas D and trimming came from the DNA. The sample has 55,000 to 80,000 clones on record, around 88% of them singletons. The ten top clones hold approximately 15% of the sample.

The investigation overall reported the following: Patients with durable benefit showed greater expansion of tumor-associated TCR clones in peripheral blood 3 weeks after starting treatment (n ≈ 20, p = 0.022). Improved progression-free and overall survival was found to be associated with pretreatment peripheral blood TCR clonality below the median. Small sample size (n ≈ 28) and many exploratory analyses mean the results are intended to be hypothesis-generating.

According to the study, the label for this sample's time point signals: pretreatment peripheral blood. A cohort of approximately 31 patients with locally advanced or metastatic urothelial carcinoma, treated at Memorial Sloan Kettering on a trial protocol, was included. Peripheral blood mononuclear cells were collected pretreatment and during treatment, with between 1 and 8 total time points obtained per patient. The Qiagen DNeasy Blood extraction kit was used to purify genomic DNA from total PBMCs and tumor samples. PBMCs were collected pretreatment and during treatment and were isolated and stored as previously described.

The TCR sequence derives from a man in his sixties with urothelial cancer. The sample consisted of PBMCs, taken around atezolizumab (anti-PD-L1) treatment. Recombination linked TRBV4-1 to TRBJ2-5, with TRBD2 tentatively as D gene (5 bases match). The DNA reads TGCGCCAGCAGCCAGGTCCCTGGAGGCTCGCAAGAGACCCAGTACTTC. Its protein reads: CASSQVPGGSQETQYF.